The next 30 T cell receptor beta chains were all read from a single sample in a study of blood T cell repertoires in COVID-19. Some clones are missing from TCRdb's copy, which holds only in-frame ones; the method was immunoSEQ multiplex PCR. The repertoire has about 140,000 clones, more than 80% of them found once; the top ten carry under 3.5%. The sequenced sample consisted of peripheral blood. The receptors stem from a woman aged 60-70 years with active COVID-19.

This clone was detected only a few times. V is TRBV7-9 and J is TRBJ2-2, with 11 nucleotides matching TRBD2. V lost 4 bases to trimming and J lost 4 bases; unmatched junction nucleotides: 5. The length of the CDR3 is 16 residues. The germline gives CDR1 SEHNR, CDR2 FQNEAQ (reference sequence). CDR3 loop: CASSSLAGGRTGELFF. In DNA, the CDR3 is TGTGCCAGCAGCTCTCTAGCGGGAGGACGCACCGGGGAGCTGTTTTTT.

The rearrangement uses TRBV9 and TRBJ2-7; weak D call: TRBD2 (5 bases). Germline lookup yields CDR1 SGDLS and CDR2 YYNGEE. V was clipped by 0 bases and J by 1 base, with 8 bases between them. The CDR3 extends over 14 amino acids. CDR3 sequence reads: CASSVEEASYEQYF. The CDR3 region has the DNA TGTGCCAGCAGCGTAGAGGAGGCGTCCTACGAGCAGTACTTC.

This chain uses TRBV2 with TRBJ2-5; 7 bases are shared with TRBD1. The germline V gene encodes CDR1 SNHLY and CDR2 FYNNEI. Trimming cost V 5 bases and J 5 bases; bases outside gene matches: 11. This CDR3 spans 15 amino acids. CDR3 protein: CASSFTGVNGETQYF. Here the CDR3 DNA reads TGTGCCAGCAGTTTCACAGGGGTTAATGGGGAGACCCAGTACTTC.

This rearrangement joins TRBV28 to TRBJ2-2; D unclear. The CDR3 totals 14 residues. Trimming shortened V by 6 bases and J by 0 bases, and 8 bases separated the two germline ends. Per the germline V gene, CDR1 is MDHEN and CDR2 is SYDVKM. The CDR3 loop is CASRERSNTGELFF. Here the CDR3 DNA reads TGTGCCAGCAGGGAGCGTTCGAACACCGGGGAGCTGTTTTTT.

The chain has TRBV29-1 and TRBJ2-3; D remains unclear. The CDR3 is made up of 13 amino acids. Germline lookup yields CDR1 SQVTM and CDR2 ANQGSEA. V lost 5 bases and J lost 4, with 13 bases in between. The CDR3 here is CSVLLSSADTQYF. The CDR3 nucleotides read TGCAGCGTTTTGCTCAGTTCCGCAGATACGCAGTATTTT.

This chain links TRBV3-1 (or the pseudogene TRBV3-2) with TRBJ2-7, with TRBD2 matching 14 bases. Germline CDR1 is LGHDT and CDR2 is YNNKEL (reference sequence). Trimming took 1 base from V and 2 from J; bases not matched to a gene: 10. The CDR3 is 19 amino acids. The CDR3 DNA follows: TGTGCCAGCAGCCAAGGTATGCGGACTAGCGGGAGGAAAACCTACGAGCAGTACTTC. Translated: CASSQGMRTSGRKTYEQYF.

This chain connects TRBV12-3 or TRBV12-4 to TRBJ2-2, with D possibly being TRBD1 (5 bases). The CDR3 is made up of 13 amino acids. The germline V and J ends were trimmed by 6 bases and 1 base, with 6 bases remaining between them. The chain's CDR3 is CASSGQNTGELFF. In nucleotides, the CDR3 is TGTGCCAGCAGCGGACAGAACACCGGGGAGCTGTTTTTT.

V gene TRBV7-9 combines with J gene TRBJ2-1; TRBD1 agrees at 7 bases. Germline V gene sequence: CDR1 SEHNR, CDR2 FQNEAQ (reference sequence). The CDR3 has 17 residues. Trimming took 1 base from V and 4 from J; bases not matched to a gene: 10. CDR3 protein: CASSLGQTGSRYNEQFF. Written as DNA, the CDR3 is TGTGCCAGCAGCTTAGGCCAGACAGGGAGTAGGTACAATGAGCAGTTCTTC.

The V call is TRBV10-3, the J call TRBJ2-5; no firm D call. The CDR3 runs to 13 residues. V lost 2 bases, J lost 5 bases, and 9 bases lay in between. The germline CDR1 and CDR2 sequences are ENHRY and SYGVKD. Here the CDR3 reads CAISEVIYETQYF. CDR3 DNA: TGTGCCATCAGTGAGGTGATCTATGAGACCCAGTACTTC.

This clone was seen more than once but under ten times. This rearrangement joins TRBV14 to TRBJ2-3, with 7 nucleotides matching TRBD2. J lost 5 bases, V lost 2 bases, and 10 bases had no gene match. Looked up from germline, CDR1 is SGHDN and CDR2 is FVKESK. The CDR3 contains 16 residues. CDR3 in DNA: TGTGCCAGCAGCCAATTCGGAGGCGGGAGTGGAGATACGCAGTATTTT. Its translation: CASSQFGGGSGDTQYF.

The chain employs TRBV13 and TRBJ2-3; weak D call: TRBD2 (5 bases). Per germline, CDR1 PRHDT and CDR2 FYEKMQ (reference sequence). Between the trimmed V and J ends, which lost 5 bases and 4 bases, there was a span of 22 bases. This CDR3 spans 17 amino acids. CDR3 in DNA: TGTGCCAGCAGCCCACACCGGGCAGACTCGCGGGCAGATACGCAGTATTTT. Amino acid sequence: CASSPHRADSRADTQYF. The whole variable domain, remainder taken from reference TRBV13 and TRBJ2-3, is AAGVIQSPRHLIKEKRETATLKCYPIPRHDTVYWYQQGPGQDPQFLISFYEKMQSDKGSIPDRFSAQQFSDYHSELNMSSLELGDSALYFCASSPHRADSRADTQYFGPGTRLTVL.

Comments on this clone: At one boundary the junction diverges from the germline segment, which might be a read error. The CDR3 reads CASSLTPGLAGGGEQFF. The CDR3 DNA reads as TGTGCCAGCAGCCTAACTCCGGGACTAGCGGGAGGGGGTGAGCAGTTCTTC. The chain couples TRBV7-3 to TRBJ2-1; 16 bases map to TRBD2. This CDR3 region has 17 residues. The germline V gene has CDR1 SGHTA and CDR2 FQGTGA.

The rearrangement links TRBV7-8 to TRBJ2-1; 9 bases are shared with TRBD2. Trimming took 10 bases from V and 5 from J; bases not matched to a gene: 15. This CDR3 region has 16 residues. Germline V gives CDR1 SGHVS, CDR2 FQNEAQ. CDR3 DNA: TGTGCCACCAACGGTTATATAGCGGGAGTCAACAATGAGCAGTTCTTC. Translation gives CATNGYIAGVNNEQFF.

The CDR3 nucleotides read TGTGCCAGCAGTTCCCTCCGGGACAGGGGCTACGAGCAGTACTTC. Encoded protein: CASSSLRDRGYEQYF. The chain joins TRBV6-5 to TRBJ2-7, with 10 bases that match TRBD1. Germline CDR1 MNHEY, CDR2 SVGAGI. Trimming removed 4 bases from V and 3 bases from J; junction bases left unmatched: 6. CDR3 length equals 15 residues.

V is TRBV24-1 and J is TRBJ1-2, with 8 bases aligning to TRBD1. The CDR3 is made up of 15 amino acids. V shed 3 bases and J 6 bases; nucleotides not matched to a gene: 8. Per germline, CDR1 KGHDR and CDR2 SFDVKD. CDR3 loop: CATSDNGQGRDGYTF. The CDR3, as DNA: TGTGCCACCAGTGATAATGGACAGGGACGGGATGGCTACACCTTC.

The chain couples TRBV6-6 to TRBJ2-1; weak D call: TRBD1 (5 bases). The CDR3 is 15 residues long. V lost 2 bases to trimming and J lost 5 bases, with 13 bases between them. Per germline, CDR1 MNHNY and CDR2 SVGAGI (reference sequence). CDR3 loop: CASSYTPGANNEQFF. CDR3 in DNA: TGTGCCAGCAGTTACACCCCTGGGGCTAACAATGAGCAGTTCTTC.

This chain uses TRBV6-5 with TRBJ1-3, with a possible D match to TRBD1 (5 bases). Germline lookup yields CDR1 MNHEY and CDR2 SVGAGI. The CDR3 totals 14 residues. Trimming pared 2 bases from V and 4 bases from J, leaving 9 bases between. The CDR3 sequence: CASSYKGLGNTIYF. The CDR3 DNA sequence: TGTGCCAGCAGTTACAAGGGGCTGGGAAACACCATATATTTT.

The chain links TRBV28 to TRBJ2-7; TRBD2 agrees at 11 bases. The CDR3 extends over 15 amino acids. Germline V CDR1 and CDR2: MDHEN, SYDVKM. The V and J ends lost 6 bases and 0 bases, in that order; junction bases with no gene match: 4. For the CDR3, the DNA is TGTGCCAGCAGATTAGCGGGAGGGGTCTCCTACGAGCAGTACTTC. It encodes CASRLAGGVSYEQYF.

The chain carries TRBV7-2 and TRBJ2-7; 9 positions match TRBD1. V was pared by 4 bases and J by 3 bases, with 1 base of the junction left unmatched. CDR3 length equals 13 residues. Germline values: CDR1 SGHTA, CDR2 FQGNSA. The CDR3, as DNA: TGTGCCAGCAGCTGGGACAGGGACTACGAGCAGTACTTC. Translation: CASSWDRDYEQYF.

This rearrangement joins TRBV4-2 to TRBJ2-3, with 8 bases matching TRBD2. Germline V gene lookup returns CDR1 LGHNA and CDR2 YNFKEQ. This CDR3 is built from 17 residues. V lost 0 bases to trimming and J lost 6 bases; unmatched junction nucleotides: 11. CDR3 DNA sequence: TGTGCCAGCAGCCAAGATGTTGGGCGGGAGGTTGCCGATACGCAGTATTTT. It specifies CASSQDVGREVADTQYF.

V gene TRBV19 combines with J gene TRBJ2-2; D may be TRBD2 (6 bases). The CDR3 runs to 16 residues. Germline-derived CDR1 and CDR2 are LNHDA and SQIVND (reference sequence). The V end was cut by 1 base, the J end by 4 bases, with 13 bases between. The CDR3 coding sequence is TGTGCCAGTAGTATAGGAGGAGGGGCCGCCACCGGGGAGCTGTTTTTT. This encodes CASSIGGGAATGELFF.

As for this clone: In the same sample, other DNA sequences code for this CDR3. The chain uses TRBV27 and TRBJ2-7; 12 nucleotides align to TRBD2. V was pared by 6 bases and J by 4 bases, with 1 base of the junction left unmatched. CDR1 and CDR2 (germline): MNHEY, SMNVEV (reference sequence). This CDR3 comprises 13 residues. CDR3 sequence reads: CASSGTSGYEQYF. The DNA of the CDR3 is TGTGCCAGCAGCGGGACTAGCGGGTACGAGCAGTACTTC.

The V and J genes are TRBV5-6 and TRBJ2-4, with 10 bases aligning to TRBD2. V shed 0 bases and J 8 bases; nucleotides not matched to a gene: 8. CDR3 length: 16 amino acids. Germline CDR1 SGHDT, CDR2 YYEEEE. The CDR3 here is CASSLGASGRGDIQYF. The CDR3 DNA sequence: TGTGCCAGCAGCTTGGGGGCTAGCGGGAGAGGGGACATTCAGTACTTC.

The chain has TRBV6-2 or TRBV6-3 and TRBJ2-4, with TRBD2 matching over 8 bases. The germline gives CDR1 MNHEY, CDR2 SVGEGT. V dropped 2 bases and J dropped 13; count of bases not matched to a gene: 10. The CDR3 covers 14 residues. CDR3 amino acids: CASSYGASGLLQYF. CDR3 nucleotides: TGTGCCAGCAGTTACGGGGCTAGCGGGCTACTCCAGTACTTC.

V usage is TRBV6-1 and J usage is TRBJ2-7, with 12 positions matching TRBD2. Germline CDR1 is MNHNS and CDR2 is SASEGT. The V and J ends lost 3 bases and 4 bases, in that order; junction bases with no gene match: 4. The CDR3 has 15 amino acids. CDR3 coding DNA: TGTGCCAGCAGTGATCTAGCGGGAGGGCCTTACGAGCAGTACTTC. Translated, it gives CASSDLAGGPYEQYF.

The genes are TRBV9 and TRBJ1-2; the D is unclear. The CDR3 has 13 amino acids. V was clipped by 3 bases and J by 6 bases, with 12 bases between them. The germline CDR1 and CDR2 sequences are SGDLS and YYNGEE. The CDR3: CASSGYLLDGYTF. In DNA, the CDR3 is TGTGCCAGCAGCGGTTATCTATTGGATGGCTACACCTTC.

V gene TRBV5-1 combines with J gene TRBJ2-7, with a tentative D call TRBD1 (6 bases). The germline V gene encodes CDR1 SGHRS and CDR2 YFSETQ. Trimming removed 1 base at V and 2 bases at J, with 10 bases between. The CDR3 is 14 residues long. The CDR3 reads CASSLTQGAYEQYF. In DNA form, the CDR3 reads TGCGCCAGCAGCTTGACACAGGGTGCCTACGAGCAGTACTTC.

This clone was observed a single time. CDR3 in amino acids: CATSRGGGQPTAYEQYF. The CDR3, as DNA: TGTGCCACCAGCAGAGGTGGCGGACAGCCAACCGCCTACGAGCAGTACTTC. J is TRBJ2-7 and V is TRBV15, with D perhaps matching TRBD1 (6 bases). CDR3 length: 17 residues. V dropped 1 base and J dropped 2 bases, with 18 bases sitting between them. Germline V CDR1 and CDR2: LNHNV, YYDKDF (reference sequence).

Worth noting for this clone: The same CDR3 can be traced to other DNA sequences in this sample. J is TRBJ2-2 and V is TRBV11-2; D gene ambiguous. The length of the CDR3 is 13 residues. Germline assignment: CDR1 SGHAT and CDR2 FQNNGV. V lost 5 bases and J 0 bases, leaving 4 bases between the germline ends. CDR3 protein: CASSLTNTGELFF. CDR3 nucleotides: TGTGCCAGCAGCCTTACGAACACCGGGGAGCTGTTTTTT. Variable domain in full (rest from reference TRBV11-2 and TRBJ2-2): EAGVAQSPRYKIIEKRQSVAFWCNPISGHATLYWYQQILGQGPKLLIQFQNNGVVDDSQLPKDRFSAERLKGVDSTLKIQPAKLEDSAVYLCASSLTNTGELFFGEGSRLTVL.

As DNA, the CDR3 is TGTGCCAGCAGCCGCACAGGGGTCACTAATGAAAAACTGTTTTTT. Its translation: CASSRTGVTNEKLFF. The chain uses TRBV5-6 and TRBJ1-4, with TRBD1 matching over 7 bases. V was clipped by 4 bases and J by 2 bases; unmatched bases: 5. Germline CDR1 is SGHDT and CDR2 is YYEEEE. This CDR3 is built from 15 residues.